The 29 T cell receptor beta chains given below trace back to one sample, sequenced in a study of blood T cell repertoires in COVID-19. Sequencing was performed with immunoSEQ multiplex PCR; in TCRdb, only in-frame clones are kept and a portion is missing. The table records roughly 34,000 clones, 88% of them present only once. The sample was peripheral blood. These receptor sequences come from a man aged 55 to 69 with active COVID-19.

The chain carries TRBV3-1 (or the pseudogene TRBV3-2) and TRBJ2-7; 7 nucleotides agree with TRBD2. The CDR3 contains 16 residues. Germline V CDR1 and CDR2: LGHDT, YNNKEL (reference sequence). With V trimmed by 1 base and J by 2 bases, 8 bases remained unmatched. The CDR3, as DNA: TGTGCCAGCAGCCAAGTCGATGCGGGAGTAGCCTACGAGCAGTACTTC. Translating it yields CASSQVDAGVAYEQYF.

This clone was detected only a few times. This chain connects TRBV15 to TRBJ2-1; 10 positions match TRBD2. CDR1 is LNHNV and CDR2 is YYDKDF in the germline V gene (reference sequence). This CDR3 comprises 15 residues. The J segment lost 8 bases and the V segment lost 8 bases, leaving 12 bases of the junction unmatched. Here the CDR3 DNA reads TGTGCCACCGGTTCTAGCGGGAGTAGGCCCCATGAGCAGTTCTTC. Protein product: CATGSSGSRPHEQFF.

J is TRBJ2-7 and V is TRBV9; 13 nucleotides line up with TRBD2. In germline, CDR1 is SGDLS, CDR2 YYNGEE. This CDR3 has 17 amino acids. Germline trimming cut 0 bases from V and 4 bases from J; bases unmatched to any gene: 7. The CDR3 spells CASSVGPRLAGGYEQYF. In DNA, the CDR3 is TGTGCCAGCAGCGTAGGGCCCCGACTAGCGGGAGGTTACGAGCAGTACTTC.

V and J are TRBV12-3 or TRBV12-4 and TRBJ2-5; 7 bases map to TRBD2. Trimming cost V 6 bases and J 6 bases; bases outside gene matches: 7. The length of the CDR3 is 13 residues. CDR3: CASRSTSRQTQYF. CDR3 sequence (DNA): TGTGCCAGCAGATCGACTAGCAGGCAGACCCAGTACTTC.

The chain employs TRBV7-9 and TRBJ1-2; D might be TRBD1 (6 bases). CDR3 length equals 14 residues. V shed 2 bases and J shed 6 bases, with 13 bases lying between them. Per the germline V gene, CDR1 is SEHNR and CDR2 is FQNEAQ (reference sequence). The chain's CDR3 is CASSLRGAPDGYTF. The CDR3 nucleotides read TGTGCCAGCAGCTTACGGGGGGCGCCGGATGGCTACACCTTC. Complete variable domain (other parts from reference TRBV7-9 and TRBJ1-2): DTGVSQNPRHKITKRGQNVTFRCDPISEHNRLYWYRQTLGQGPEFLTYFQNEAQLEKSRLLSDRFSAERPKGSFSTLEIQRTEQGDSAMYLCASSLRGAPDGYTFGSGTRLTVV.

The chain couples TRBV5-1 to TRBJ1-2; D gene unclear. V lost 0 bases to trimming and J lost 7 bases, with 7 bases between them. The CDR3 has 12 amino acids. Germline CDR1 is SGHRS and CDR2 is YFSETQ. CDR3 sequence reads: CASSLGRFGYTF. The DNA of the CDR3 is TGCGCCAGCAGCTTGGGGCGGTTTGGCTACACCTTC. Looking up the rest from reference TRBV5-1 and TRBJ1-2 gives the full variable domain: KAGVTQTPRYLIKTRGQQVTLSCSPISGHRSVSWYQQTPGQGLQFLFEYFSETQRNKGNFPGRFSGRQFSNSRSEMNVSTLELGDSALYLCASSLGRFGYTFGSGTRLTVV.

This chain connects TRBV28 to TRBJ2-7; 12 positions match TRBD2. Per germline, CDR1 MDHEN and CDR2 SYDVKM. J lost 3 bases, V lost 2 bases, and 2 bases had no gene match. The CDR3 is 15 residues long. The CDR3 DNA reads TGTGCCAGCAGTTTAAGGACTAGCGGGATCTACGAGCAGTACTTC. Protein sequence: CASSLRTSGIYEQYF.

This clone was observed a single time. The chain joins TRBV7-8 to TRBJ2-7, with 10 bases that match TRBD2. The CDR3 sequence is 15 residues long. Germline V gene lookup returns CDR1 SGHVS and CDR2 FQNEAQ. V lost 5 bases, J lost 3 bases, and 7 bases stayed unmatched. For the CDR3, the DNA is TGTGCCAGCAGCGCCAGCGGGAGGGCCGACTACGAGCAGTACTTC. Translation: CASSASGRADYEQYF.

This clone was seen just once. The rearrangement links TRBV3-1 (or the pseudogene TRBV3-2) to TRBJ2-1; D unclear. Germline V CDR1 and CDR2: LGHDT, YNNKEL (reference sequence). V shed 3 bases and J shed 6 bases, with 6 bases lying between them. This CDR3 is built from 12 residues. In nucleotides, the CDR3 is TGTGCCAGCAGCCAGAGAAGCAATGAGCAGTTCTTC. This sequence encodes CASSQRSNEQFF.

The rearrangement links TRBV18 to TRBJ1-2, with 9 bases lining up with TRBD1. Germline V lookup: CDR1 KGHSH, CDR2 LQKENI. Losses at the gene ends were 0 bases for V and 8 bases for J; bases not matched to a gene: 10. This CDR3 contains 16 residues. The CDR3 DNA sequence: TGTGCCAGCTCACCACCCTCTGGAAGGACAGGGGTCGGCTACACCTTC. Translating gives CASSPPSGRTGVGYTF.

The CDR3: CASSGLAGHNEQFF. Here the CDR3 DNA reads TGCGCCAGCAGTGGACTAGCGGGCCACAATGAGCAGTTCTTC. The J gene is TRBJ2-1, the V gene TRBV10-1, with 10 bases identical to TRBD2. With 4 bases clipped from V and 5 bases from J, the junction kept 2 bases outside the gene matches. Per the germline V gene, CDR1 is WNHNN and CDR2 is SYGVQD (reference sequence). This CDR3 is 14 amino acids long.

Only one count was recorded for this clone. The V gene is TRBV19, the J gene TRBJ2-1; 8 bases match TRBD2. This CDR3 is built from 15 residues. V shed 3 bases, J shed 4 bases, and the junction held 5 bases outside the gene matches. Germline CDR1 reads LNHDA; CDR2 reads SQIVND (reference sequence). CDR3 sequence reads: CASSITPGGYNEQFF. CDR3 bases: TGTGCCAGTAGTATCACTCCGGGAGGGTACAATGAGCAGTTCTTC.

The chain links TRBV7-9 to TRBJ2-3, with 9 bases aligning to TRBD1. The trim removed 8 bases at V and 3 bases at J, leaving 9 bases unmatched. The CDR3 has 15 amino acids. Looked up from germline, CDR1 is SEHNR and CDR2 is FQNEAQ (reference sequence). The CDR3 protein is CASSGGQGPTDTQYF. Here the CDR3 DNA reads TGTGCCAGCTCGGGCGGACAGGGGCCGACAGATACGCAGTATTTT.

V usage is TRBV6-5 and J usage is TRBJ1-3; D unresolved. The V end was cut by 2 bases, the J end by 4 bases, with 12 bases between. The CDR3 totals 15 residues. Germline CDR1 reads MNHEY; CDR2 reads SVGAGI. The CDR3 DNA reads TGTGCCAGCAGTTACGAGGCGACTCGGGGAAACACCATATATTTT. Its translation is CASSYEATRGNTIYF.

V is TRBV3-1 (or the pseudogene TRBV3-2) and J is TRBJ1-1, with a weak D call TRBD1 (5 bases). CDR1 is LGHDT, CDR2 YNNKEL, per germline (reference sequence). The CDR3 is made up of 13 amino acids. Trimming removed 2 bases from V and 4 bases from J, with 8 bases in between. CDR3 region: CASSQRGGTEAFF. The CDR3 bases are TGTGCCAGCAGCCAACGGGGGGGCACTGAAGCTTTCTTT.

The genes are TRBV5-1 and TRBJ1-2; 10 positions agree with TRBD1. V was pared by 4 bases and J by 5 bases, with 8 bases of the junction left unmatched. The CDR3 spans 15 residues. The V gene's germline CDR1 is SGHRS and CDR2 YFSETQ. The CDR3 DNA follows: TGCGCCAGCAGCCATCGAGACAGGGGGCCTTATGGCTACACCTTC. It translates to CASSHRDRGPYGYTF.

V and J are TRBV5-1 and TRBJ2-7; D perhaps matches TRBD1 (6 bases). V was trimmed by 0 bases and J by 2 bases, leaving 9 bases between them. Germline V gene sequence: CDR1 SGHRS, CDR2 YFSETQ. The CDR3 totals 14 residues. CDR3 sequence: CASSLVQGTYEQYF. CDR3 in DNA: TGCGCCAGCAGCTTGGTACAGGGCACCTACGAGCAGTACTTC.

The rearrangement uses TRBV19 and TRBJ2-7; a weak D match, TRBD1 (7 bases). Germline CDR1 LNHDA, CDR2 SQIVND (reference sequence). The CDR3 has 13 residues. V was clipped by 1 base and J by 9 bases, with 13 bases between them. CDR3 DNA sequence: TGTGCCAGTAGTATAGCTTGGAGGGGGCGGCAGTACTTC. Protein sequence: CASSIAWRGRQYF.

The V gene is TRBV6-6, the J gene TRBJ1-1; the D gene is possibly TRBD1 (6 bases). Germline-derived CDR1 and CDR2 are MNHNY and SVGAGI (reference sequence). This CDR3 has 14 amino acids. Trimming removed 5 bases from V and 1 base from J, with 11 bases in between. The CDR3 here is CASSPGQPNTEAFF. DNA for the CDR3: TGTGCCAGCAGTCCCGGACAGCCGAACACTGAAGCTTTCTTT.

This clone was recorded only once. The chain uses TRBV10-3 and TRBJ2-3; 16 positions agree with TRBD2. The V segment lost 8 bases and the J segment 2 bases; nucleotides outside the gene matches: 7. The V gene's germline CDR1 is ENHRY and CDR2 SYGVKD. The CDR3 loop spans 17 amino acids. The CDR3 loop reads CAISPGTSGRATDTQYF. CDR3 nucleotides: TGTGCCATCTCACCCGGGACTAGCGGGAGGGCCACAGATACGCAGTATTTT.

The chain joins TRBV5-4 to TRBJ2-3, with 13 bases matching TRBD2. This CDR3 spans 19 amino acids. V trimming: 4 bases; J trimming: 2 bases; junction bases outside the gene matches: 13. Germline V gives CDR1 SGHNT, CDR2 YYREEE (reference sequence). This CDR3 reads CASSAGTSGTGPSTDTQYF. The CDR3 DNA follows: TGTGCCAGCAGCGCCGGGACTAGCGGGACCGGACCCTCCACAGATACGCAGTATTTT.

V gene TRBV7-8 combines with J gene TRBJ2-5, with 11 bases fitting TRBD2. The V gene end was trimmed by 1 base and the J gene end by 5 bases; junction bases not matched to a gene: 6. This CDR3 spans 16 amino acids. Per the germline V gene, CDR1 is SGHVS and CDR2 is FQNEAQ. CDR3 DNA: TGTGCCAGCAGCTTAGGTGGTTTAGCGGGAGGGGAGACCCAGTACTTC. It codes for CASSLGGLAGGETQYF.

The V gene is TRBV6-5, the J gene TRBJ2-3; tentative D call: TRBD1 (6 bases). The CDR3 length is 14 residues. Germline CDR1 is MNHEY and CDR2 is SVGAGI. Trimming took off 5 bases at V and 1 base at J, with 10 bases between the two ends. The CDR3 loop is CASSRQAGTDTQYF. For the CDR3, the DNA is TGTGCCAGCAGTCGACAGGCGGGCACAGATACGCAGTATTTT.

This sequence joins TRBV4-2 and TRBJ2-7, with D possibly matching TRBD1 (5 bases). CDR1 and CDR2 from the germline V gene are LGHNA and YNFKEQ. This CDR3 is built from 13 residues. V shed 0 bases and J shed 3 bases, with 6 bases lying between them. DNA of the CDR3: TGTGCCAGCAGCCAAGATAGGGGCTACGAGCAGTACTTC. This codes for CASSQDRGYEQYF.

The gene calls are TRBV10-3 and TRBJ2-5, with D possibly matching TRBD1 (5 bases). With 0 bases removed from V and 5 bases from J, the gap between germline ends came to 10 bases. The CDR3 totals 14 residues. CDR1 is ENHRY, CDR2 SYGVKD, per germline. Here the CDR3 reads CAISESSGWETQYF. CDR3 DNA sequence: TGTGCCATCAGTGAGTCATCAGGGTGGGAGACCCAGTACTTC.

This chain links TRBV9 with TRBJ1-4; the match to TRBD1 covers 7 bases. The ends lost 3 bases at V and 8 bases at J; junction bases unmatched: 10. The length of the CDR3 is 15 residues. Germline CDR1 and CDR2: SGDLS and YYNGEE. The CDR3 DNA reads TGTGCCAGCAGCGGGCAGACAGGGCTACGGGAAAAACTGTTTTTT. Its translation: CASSGQTGLREKLFF.

The chain joins TRBV12-3 or TRBV12-4 to TRBJ2-7, with D tentatively TRBD2 (6 bases). V dropped 10 bases and J dropped 0 bases, with 13 bases sitting between them. The CDR3 loop spans 13 amino acids. Here the CDR3 DNA reads TGTGCCATCAGAGCGGGCTTCTCCTACGAGCAGTACTTC. Residues: CAIRAGFSYEQYF.

The genes are TRBV5-1 and TRBJ2-7; possibly TRBD2 for D (5 bases). This CDR3 has 14 amino acids. V dropped 2 bases and J dropped 4 bases, with 13 bases sitting between them. The V gene's germline CDR1 is SGHRS and CDR2 YFSETQ. The CDR3 sequence: CASSLDPSGYEQYF. CDR3 nucleotide sequence: TGCGCCAGCAGCTTAGACCCAAGCGGTTACGAGCAGTACTTC.

V is TRBV5-8 and J is TRBJ1-3, with TRBD1 as a possible D gene (6 bases). The CDR3 contains 17 residues. V shed 4 bases and J shed 0 bases, with 17 bases lying between them. CDR1 SGHTS and CDR2 YDEGEE come from the germline V gene. The CDR3 bases are TGTGCCAGCAGCCGTCAGGGGCGCCTACTCTCTGGAAACACCATATATTTT. As protein: CASSRQGRLLSGNTIYF.